Below are 20 T cell receptor beta chains sequenced from a single sample in a study of T-cell memory formation after mild COVID-19. A single record per CDR3 protein comes from TCRdb applying MiXCR to the 5' RACE reads. The sample contains roughly 190,000 distinct CDR3 sequences, around 16% of which appear only once. Source material: PBMCs or a T cell subset sorted from them (not recorded which). The receptors were gathered from an adult woman who had mild COVID-19 (a few samples of this study predate the infection). Cell type and time point are not known.

The V gene is TRBV4-2, the J gene TRBJ2-2; a possible D gene is TRBD2 (7 bases). The V end lost 4 bases, the J end lost 7 bases, and 22 bases lay between the germline ends. The CDR3 runs to 17 residues. CDR1 is LGHNA, CDR2 YNFKEQ, per germline. CDR3 loop: CASSPAHGGGRGGELFF. In DNA form, the CDR3 reads TGTGCCAGCAGCCCGGCCCATGGGGGGGGGCGGGGCGGGGAGCTGTTTTTT.

This clonotype occurred many times. The chain couples TRBV3-1 to TRBJ1-3, with D maybe TRBD1 (6 bases). Per germline, CDR1 LGHDT and CDR2 YNNKEL (reference sequence). V lost 4 bases and J 0 bases, leaving 13 bases between the germline ends. The CDR3 spans 16 residues. The CDR3 DNA reads as TGTGCCAGCAGCCCCACAGGGCTAAGCTCTGGAAACACCATATATTTT. It specifies CASSPTGLSSGNTIYF.

This clonotype was counted between two and nine times. The chain joins TRBV29-1 to TRBJ1-2; D perhaps matches TRBD1 (6 bases). The CDR3 spans 11 residues. Germline V gene lookup returns CDR1 SQVTM and CDR2 ANQGSEA. Trimming took off 4 bases at V and 8 bases at J, with 11 bases between the two ends. The CDR3 DNA reads TGCAGCGTTGGACAGGTTGGAGGCTACACCTTC. Amino acids: CSVGQVGGYTF.

The table lists this clonotype with a few counts. This chain joins TRBV24-1 and TRBJ2-3; D not certain. Germline V gene data show CDR1 as KGHDR and CDR2 as SFDVKD. The CDR3 runs 16 residues. V was trimmed by 0 bases and J by 0 bases, leaving 9 bases between them. The CDR3 region has the DNA TGTGCCACCAGTGATTTGTATCCCGGGAGCACAGATACGCAGTATTTT. It is translated as CATSDLYPGSTDTQYF.

The CDR3 here is CASSPRPSYEQYF. DNA of the CDR3: TGTGCCAGCAGTCCTCGGCCGTCCTACGAGCAGTACTTC. The chain links TRBV6-2 or TRBV6-3 to TRBJ2-7, with no clear D. This CDR3 contains 13 residues. The germline gives CDR1 MNHEY, CDR2 SVGEGT. V lost 5 bases and J 1 base, leaving 9 bases between the germline ends.

This chain joins TRBV9 and TRBJ2-7; D may be TRBD1 (5 bases). CDR3 size: 14 residues. The V end was cut by 3 bases, the J end by 0 bases, with 10 bases between. The germline V gene has CDR1 SGDLS and CDR2 YYNGEE. The CDR3 region is CASSGRQSSYEQYF. The CDR3 DNA is TGTGCCAGCAGCGGTCGACAGAGCTCCTACGAGCAGTACTTC.

CDR3 coding DNA: TGCAGCGTTCAGTCGGCGGCAAGCTCCTACGAGCAGTACTTC. Translated, it gives CSVQSAASSYEQYF. The chain couples TRBV29-1 to TRBJ2-7; D is uncertain. CDR1 SQVTM and CDR2 ANQGSEA come from the germline V gene. This CDR3 has 14 amino acids. Trimming removed 5 bases from V and 0 bases from J, with 14 bases in between.

This clonotype came up a few times. The chain combines TRBV7-2 with TRBJ2-5; D is ambiguous. The length of the CDR3 is 14 residues. Germline V CDR1 and CDR2: SGHTA, FQGNSA. Trimming cost V 3 bases and J 4 bases, with 12 bases left between them. Here the CDR3 reads CASSFPRRLETQYF. The CDR3, as DNA: TGTGCCAGCAGCTTTCCGAGACGGTTAGAGACCCAGTACTTC.

This clonotype was counted between two and nine times. This chain uses TRBV5-1 with TRBJ2-1, with 9 bases lining up with TRBD1. CDR1 and CDR2 (germline): SGHRS, YFSETQ. J lost 5 bases, V lost 4 bases, and 4 bases had no gene match. The CDR3 sequence is 14 residues long. Here the CDR3 DNA reads TGCGCCAGCAGCATCCGGGACAGGGACAATGAGCAGTTCTTC. The encoded protein is CASSIRDRDNEQFF.

This clonotype was observed a handful of times. The V gene is TRBV6-5, the J gene TRBJ2-2, with TRBD2 matching 7 bases. The CDR3 loop spans 16 amino acids. Germline V gene lookup returns CDR1 MNHEY and CDR2 SVGAGI. With 2 bases clipped from V and 1 base from J, the junction kept 4 bases outside the gene matches. DNA of the CDR3: TGTGCCAGCAGTTACAGTCCTAGCGGGAACACCGGGGAGCTGTTTTTT. Translation gives CASSYSPSGNTGELFF.

Only a few counts were recorded for this clonotype. The chain joins TRBV7-2 to TRBJ2-2; 8 bases line up with TRBD2. Trimming removed 2 bases from V and 4 bases from J; junction bases left unmatched: 3. Germline V gene lookup returns CDR1 SGHTA and CDR2 FQGNSA. This CDR3 is built from 15 residues. This CDR3 is CASSLSAGVTGELFF. The DNA for the CDR3 is TGTGCCAGCAGCTTATCAGCGGGAGTCACCGGGGAGCTGTTTTTT.

This clonotype was observed at least ten times. The chain is built from TRBV7-9 and TRBJ2-1; unclear D gene. Germline CDR1 and CDR2: SEHNR and FQNEAQ (reference sequence). The CDR3 extends over 15 amino acids. With 5 bases removed from V and 6 bases from J, the gap between germline ends came to 17 bases. The CDR3 sequence is CASSPRIRDSNEQFF. CDR3 coding DNA: TGTGCCAGCAGCCCTCGAATAAGGGATTCCAATGAGCAGTTCTTC.

This chain uses TRBV9 with TRBJ1-1, with no clear D. The germline V gene encodes CDR1 SGDLS and CDR2 YYNGEE. Trimming took off 4 bases at V and 2 bases at J, with 12 bases between the two ends. The CDR3 length is 14 residues. The CDR3 nucleotides are TGTGCCAGCAGCAACCCGGGTCGTAACACTGAAGCTTTCTTT. This translates into CASSNPGRNTEAFF.

The chain is built from TRBV5-1 and TRBJ1-1; 7 nucleotides agree with TRBD1. J gave up 5 bases and V 4 bases, and 11 bases lay outside the gene matches. The CDR3 spans 15 residues. CDR1 is SGHRS and CDR2 is YFSETQ in the germline V gene. CDR3 region: CASSPTGAGGTEAFF. The CDR3 coding sequence is TGCGCCAGCAGCCCCACAGGGGCAGGAGGAACTGAAGCTTTCTTT.

The V gene is TRBV29-1, the J gene TRBJ2-7; 8 bases match TRBD2. The CDR3 loop spans 17 amino acids. Germline V CDR1 and CDR2: SQVTM, ANQGSEA. With 1 base clipped from V and 0 bases from J, the junction kept 11 bases outside the gene matches. The CDR3, as DNA: TGCAGCGTTGAAGGGGGGTGGCTAGCGGGTAACTCCTACGAGCAGTACTTC. Translation gives CSVEGGWLAGNSYEQYF.

This clonotype was counted a few times. The gene calls are TRBV7-2 and TRBJ2-5; maybe TRBD1 (6 bases). The germline V gene has CDR1 SGHTA and CDR2 FQGNSA. The V end lost 8 bases, the J end lost 2 bases, and 15 bases lay between the germline ends. The CDR3 runs to 14 residues. CDR3 nucleotides: TGTGCCAGCGAACGACGCAGGGGACAAGAGACCCAGTACTTC. This translates into CASERRRGQETQYF.

V gene TRBV20-1 combines with J gene TRBJ2-7; TRBD2 aligns across 8 bases. In germline, CDR1 is DFQATT, CDR2 SNEGSKA (reference sequence). V dropped 6 bases and J dropped 1; count of bases not matched to a gene: 8. This CDR3 comprises 14 residues. CDR3 loop: CSAPSGRGSYEQYF. CDR3 nucleotide sequence: TGCAGTGCCCCAAGCGGGAGAGGGTCCTACGAGCAGTACTTC.

This clonotype was counted between two and nine times. The chain couples TRBV12-3 or TRBV12-4 to TRBJ2-1; TRBD2 matches 12 bases. V shed 1 base and J 2 bases; nucleotides not matched to a gene: 0. This CDR3 spans 16 amino acids. CDR3: CASSLGTSGAYNEQFF. CDR3 DNA: TGTGCCAGCAGTTTAGGGACTAGCGGGGCCTACAATGAGCAGTTCTTC.

In its sample, this clonotype was seen a few times. This chain links TRBV4-1 with TRBJ2-7, with TRBD2 identical over 9 bases. With 4 bases clipped from V and 5 bases from J, the junction kept 12 bases outside the gene matches. Germline V gene data show CDR1 as MGHRA and CDR2 as YSYEKL. This CDR3 contains 16 residues. CDR3 residues: CASSPPGGGVPDEQYF. The CDR3 DNA reads TGCGCCAGCAGCCCTCCCGGCGGGGGGGTCCCCGACGAGCAGTACTTC.

The rearrangement links TRBV9 to TRBJ2-3; the match to TRBD2 covers 8 bases. The CDR3 extends over 16 amino acids. V shed 0 bases, J shed 0 bases, and the junction held 3 bases outside the gene matches. Germline V gene lookup returns CDR1 SGDLS and CDR2 YYNGEE. The CDR3 DNA reads as TGTGCCAGCAGCGTAGGTGCTAGCGGGAGCACAGATACGCAGTATTTT. It codes for CASSVGASGSTDTQYF.